These 25 T cell receptor beta chains share one sample of origin, sequenced in a study of T cells in Graves' hyperthyroidism and ophthalmopathy (dated by TCRdb to the late 2010s). Library creation used multiplex PCR. Sequencing used an Illumina HiSeq 2000. The TCR beta CDR3 regions were amplified from the RNA transcripts. For the first round of RT-PCR on the TCR CDR3, the HTBI primer set was used together with the Qiagen OneStep RT-PCR kit. The raw public data were reprocessed by TCRdb itself: fastp quality trimming at Q25, MiXCR clonotype calling, in-frame beta chains only. Each record represents a unique CDR3 protein, reported with the most common genes and DNA among its rows. In all, the sample holds 300,000 to 450,000 distinct CDR3 sequences, and around 13% of those were seen once. The ten most abundant clones make up roughly a fifth of the sample. The sequencing input was blood. The receptor source for this set is a woman aged 25 to 45 with Graves' ophthalmopathy.

This clonotype has at least ten counts. The chain links TRBV29-1 to TRBJ1-1; 9 bases match TRBD1. There are 13 residues in the CDR3. CDR1 and CDR2 from the germline V gene are SQVTM and ANQGSEA. V gave up 7 bases and J gave up 5 bases; unmatched junction bases: 8. CDR3 nucleotide sequence: TGCAGCGCCCCGGGACAGGGTGAGACTGAAGCTTTCTTT. Translated, it gives CSAPGQGETEAFF.

The sample holds many counts of this clonotype. J is TRBJ2-7 and V is TRBV20-1; 8 bases agree with TRBD1. The germline V gene encodes CDR1 DFQATT and CDR2 SNEGSKA (reference sequence). The CDR3 covers 14 residues. The V segment lost 7 bases and the J segment 3 bases; nucleotides outside the gene matches: 11. CDR3 residues: CSGRRWDRLYEQYF. Here the CDR3 DNA reads TGCAGTGGACGACGCTGGGACAGGCTCTACGAGCAGTACTTC.

This clonotype was observed at least ten times. V gene TRBV28 combines with J gene TRBJ1-5; 8 bases are shared with TRBD1. The CDR3 has 15 residues. J lost 3 bases, V lost 4 bases, and 5 bases had no gene match. The germline gives CDR1 MDHEN, CDR2 SYDVKM. Here the CDR3 DNA reads TGTGCCAGCAGTTCAGCAGGGGGCTTCAATCAGCCCCAGCATTTT. The encoded protein is CASSSAGGFNQPQHF.

The V gene is TRBV6-5, the J gene TRBJ2-7, with a weak D call TRBD1 (7 bases). This CDR3 contains 18 residues. Germline CDR1 reads MNHEY; CDR2 reads SVGAGI. Trimming stripped 2 bases from V and 2 bases from J, with 22 bases between. For the CDR3, the DNA is TGTGCCAGCAGTTACGCGGCAGGGGGGACGAACGTCCCCTACGAGCAGTACTTC. It specifies CASSYAAGGTNVPYEQYF.

This clonotype was counted at least ten times. This sequence joins TRBV2 and TRBJ1-2, with D unclear. Germline CDR1 and CDR2: SNHLY and FYNNEI. The CDR3 contains 12 residues. Trimming stripped 8 bases from V and 3 bases from J, with 10 bases between. The CDR3 here is CASSPQDYGYTF. The CDR3 DNA is TGTGCCAGCTCCCCCCAGGACTATGGCTACACCTTC.

This clonotype was seen only a few times. The CDR3 DNA is TGCAGGCCGTTTTTCTGGACACTGTACAATGAGCAGTTCTTC. It is translated as CRPFFWTLYNEQFF. The chain uses TRBV20-1 and TRBJ2-1, with a tentative D call TRBD1 (5 bases). CDR1 DFQATT and CDR2 SNEGSKA come from the germline V gene (reference sequence). There are 14 residues in the CDR3.

This chain joins TRBV11-2 and TRBJ1-1; maybe TRBD1 (6 bases). Germline CDR1 reads SGHAT; CDR2 reads FQNNGV. CDR3 length: 13 residues. V lost 5 bases and J lost 6, with 13 bases in between. The CDR3 nucleotides are TGTGCCAGCAGCCCACAGGGATTCTCTGAAGCTTTCTTT. It translates to CASSPQGFSEAFF.

This sequence joins TRBV20-1 and TRBJ1-3; D may be TRBD1 (5 bases). The CDR3 spans 16 residues. Germline V gene lookup returns CDR1 DFQATT and CDR2 SNEGSKA (reference sequence). V was trimmed by 2 bases and J by 2 bases, leaving 16 bases between them. CDR3 nucleotide sequence: TGCAGTGCTAGAAGAGCTGGGACCTTAACTGGAAACACCATATATTTT. This translates into CSARRAGTLTGNTIYF.

There are many counts of this clonotype. CDR3 nucleotide sequence: TGCGCCAGCAGCTTGGACCCAGAATTCTACGAGCAGTACTTC. Amino acids: CASSLDPEFYEQYF. This sequence joins TRBV5-1 and TRBJ2-7, with unresolved D. CDR1 and CDR2 from the germline V gene are SGHRS and YFSETQ. V lost 0 bases to trimming and J lost 3 bases, with 10 bases between them. The CDR3 runs 14 residues.

On this clonotype itself: A read error may be the cause here, since a much bigger clone is one base away. The V gene is TRBV28, the J gene TRBJ2-5; 10 bases agree with TRBD2. The J call is doubtful: the DNA matches TRBJ2-1 better. In germline, CDR1 is MDHEN, CDR2 SYDVKM. The CDR3 loop spans 17 amino acids. Written as DNA, the CDR3 is TGTGCCAGCAGTCCCGGCCAGCTAGCGGGGGACCAAGAGACCCAGTTCTTC. This gives the protein CASSPGQLAGDQETQFF.

This clonotype was counted at least ten times. The chain employs TRBV20-1 and TRBJ2-7; no definite D call. The CDR3 loop spans 13 amino acids. Germline V gene sequence: CDR1 DFQATT, CDR2 SNEGSKA (reference sequence). The V gene lost 6 bases and the J gene lost 3 bases, with 15 bases spanning the gap. DNA for the CDR3: TGCAGTGCCCCGGCCAACGGATACTACGAGCAGTACTTC. Translation: CSAPANGYYEQYF.

There are many counts of this clonotype. The rearrangement joins TRBV7-6 to TRBJ2-2, with a tentative D call TRBD2 (5 bases). The germline V gene encodes CDR1 SGHVS and CDR2 FNYEAQ. This CDR3 contains 18 residues. V lost 3 bases and J lost 0, with 17 bases in between. The CDR3 sequence: CASSFDPGTIANTGELFF. For the CDR3, the DNA is TGTGCCAGCAGCTTTGATCCGGGAACAATTGCGAACACCGGGGAGCTGTTTTTT.

This clonotype came up a few times. J is TRBJ2-7 and V is TRBV20-1; TRBD2 aligns across 7 bases. Trimming cost V 3 bases and J 2 bases; bases outside gene matches: 4. The CDR3 runs to 13 residues. Germline V gives CDR1 DFQATT, CDR2 SNEGSKA (reference sequence). The CDR3 region has the DNA TGCAGTGCTAGGTTTGGGGGGGCCTACGAGCAGTACTTC. Protein product: CSARFGGAYEQYF.

The V and J genes are TRBV2 and TRBJ1-5, with a tentative D call TRBD1 (6 bases). The germline V gene encodes CDR1 SNHLY and CDR2 FYNNEI. The CDR3 runs to 13 residues. Trimming cost V 6 bases and J 6 bases, with 12 bases left between them. The CDR3 DNA sequence: TGTGCCAGCAGGGCGGGGGGCCCTCAGCCCCAGCATTTT. Translation gives CASRAGGPQPQHF. Based on the CDR3 plus reference TRBV2 and TRBJ1-5, the full variable domain is EPEVTQTPSHQVTQMGQEVILRCVPISNHLYFYWYRQILGQKVEFLVSFYNNEISEKSEIFDDQFSVERPDGSNFTLKIRSTKLEDSAMYFCASRAGGPQPQHFGDGTRLSIL.

This chain joins TRBV29-1 and TRBJ2-1; D call uncertain. This CDR3 spans 15 amino acids. V was cut by 2 bases and J by 1 base, with 12 bases left in between. From germline, CDR1 is SQVTM and CDR2 ANQGSEA. The CDR3 sequence: CSVEKFFGSYNEQFF. The CDR3 region has the DNA TGCAGCGTTGAAAAATTCTTCGGATCCTACAATGAGCAGTTCTTC.

This clonotype has ten or more counts. In nucleotides, the CDR3 is TGCAGTGCTAGAGAGTATGGTCAGGGCAAGGGTGGCTACACCTTC. Its protein product is CSAREYGQGKGGYTF. J is TRBJ1-2 and V is TRBV20-1; D is perhaps TRBD1 (5 bases). Germline-derived CDR1 and CDR2 are DFQATT and SNEGSKA (reference sequence). There are 15 residues in the CDR3. V was trimmed by 0 bases and J by 7 bases, leaving 18 bases between them.

V is TRBV11-2 and J is TRBJ2-3; the D is unclear. Trimming took 3 bases from V and 4 from J, leaving 8 bases between them. The germline V gene has CDR1 SGHAT and CDR2 FQNNGV. CDR3 size: 13 residues. CDR3: CASSLLMADTQYF. CDR3 nucleotide sequence: TGTGCCAGCAGCTTGCTGATGGCAGATACGCAGTATTTT.

The chain employs TRBV6-1 and TRBJ2-7; D gene uncertain. V was clipped by 4 bases and J by 0 bases, with 7 bases between them. CDR1 is MNHNS, CDR2 SASEGT, per germline. The CDR3 totals 13 residues. The CDR3 bases are TGTGCCAGCAGTGCTCTAAGCTCCTACGAGCAGTACTTC. Translated, it gives CASSALSSYEQYF.

This clonotype was counted ten times or more. V gene TRBV10-3 combines with J gene TRBJ2-6; no reliable D call. The CDR3 extends over 15 amino acids. Trimming cost V 6 bases and J 0 bases, with 9 bases left between them. Germline values: CDR1 ENHRY, CDR2 SYGVKD. The CDR3 DNA reads as TGTGCCATCAGCGAAGGGCCCTCTGGGGCCAACGTCCTGACTTTC. Its translation is CAISEGPSGANVLTF.

Of note for this clonotype: Here the CDR3 omits its conserved ending phenylalanine or tryptophan, so a read error is the likely source. The V call is TRBV2, the J call TRBJ1-2; D is ambiguous. CDR1 and CDR2 (germline): SNHLY, FYNNEI. CDR3 length equals 12 residues. Trimming took off 7 bases at V and 2 bases at J, with 8 bases between the two ends. Here the CDR3 reads CASIGGNYGYTL. The CDR3 nucleotides are TGTGCCAGCATTGGAGGGAACTATGGCTACACCCTC.

In its sample, this clonotype was seen many times. The chain recombines TRBV13 with TRBJ2-7; 7 bases match TRBD2. Germline values: CDR1 PRHDT, CDR2 FYEKMQ (reference sequence). V dropped 5 bases and J dropped 3; count of bases not matched to a gene: 4. The CDR3 totals 13 residues. Here the CDR3 reads CASSEGLHYEQYF. DNA for the CDR3: TGTGCCAGCAGCGAGGGACTACACTACGAGCAGTACTTC.

The V call is TRBV6-1, the J call TRBJ2-7; D tentatively fits TRBD1 or TRBD2 (5 bases each). The CDR3 has 13 residues. Trimming pared 6 bases from V and 3 bases from J, leaving 12 bases between. The germline gives CDR1 MNHNS, CDR2 SASEGT. The CDR3 reads CASSRGPNYEQYF. The CDR3 nucleotides read TGTGCCAGCAGCCGGGGCCCCAACTACGAGCAGTACTTC.

This chain connects TRBV7-3 to TRBJ2-5; the match to TRBD1 covers 11 bases. The CDR3 runs to 14 residues. The V gene's germline CDR1 is SGHTA and CDR2 FQGTGA. Unmatched junction bases numbered 2, after V lost 4 bases and J lost 4 bases. In DNA form, the CDR3 reads TGTGCCAGCAGCTCGGGACAGGGGGTAGAGACCCAGTACTTC. Encoded protein: CASSSGQGVETQYF.

This clonotype was found many times. The chain has TRBV7-8 and TRBJ2-5; perhaps TRBD2 as D (5 bases). The CDR3 loop spans 15 amino acids. V lost 5 bases, J lost 5 bases, and 18 bases lay in between. CDR1 and CDR2 (germline): SGHVS, FQNEAQ. CDR3 coding DNA: TGTGCCAGCAGCCGCCCCCGGACTTTGGGGGAGACCCAGTACTTC. It encodes CASSRPRTLGETQYF.

This clonotype was seen many times. The chain employs TRBV3-1 and TRBJ2-3; no clear D gene. The CDR3 is 14 amino acids. Germline-derived CDR1 and CDR2 are LGHDT and YNNKEL (reference sequence). The V gene lost 1 base and the J gene lost 6 bases, with 11 bases spanning the gap. The CDR3 DNA is TGTGCCAGCAGCCAAGTTAACCCTGGGGATACGCAGTATTTT. It codes for CASSQVNPGDTQYF.